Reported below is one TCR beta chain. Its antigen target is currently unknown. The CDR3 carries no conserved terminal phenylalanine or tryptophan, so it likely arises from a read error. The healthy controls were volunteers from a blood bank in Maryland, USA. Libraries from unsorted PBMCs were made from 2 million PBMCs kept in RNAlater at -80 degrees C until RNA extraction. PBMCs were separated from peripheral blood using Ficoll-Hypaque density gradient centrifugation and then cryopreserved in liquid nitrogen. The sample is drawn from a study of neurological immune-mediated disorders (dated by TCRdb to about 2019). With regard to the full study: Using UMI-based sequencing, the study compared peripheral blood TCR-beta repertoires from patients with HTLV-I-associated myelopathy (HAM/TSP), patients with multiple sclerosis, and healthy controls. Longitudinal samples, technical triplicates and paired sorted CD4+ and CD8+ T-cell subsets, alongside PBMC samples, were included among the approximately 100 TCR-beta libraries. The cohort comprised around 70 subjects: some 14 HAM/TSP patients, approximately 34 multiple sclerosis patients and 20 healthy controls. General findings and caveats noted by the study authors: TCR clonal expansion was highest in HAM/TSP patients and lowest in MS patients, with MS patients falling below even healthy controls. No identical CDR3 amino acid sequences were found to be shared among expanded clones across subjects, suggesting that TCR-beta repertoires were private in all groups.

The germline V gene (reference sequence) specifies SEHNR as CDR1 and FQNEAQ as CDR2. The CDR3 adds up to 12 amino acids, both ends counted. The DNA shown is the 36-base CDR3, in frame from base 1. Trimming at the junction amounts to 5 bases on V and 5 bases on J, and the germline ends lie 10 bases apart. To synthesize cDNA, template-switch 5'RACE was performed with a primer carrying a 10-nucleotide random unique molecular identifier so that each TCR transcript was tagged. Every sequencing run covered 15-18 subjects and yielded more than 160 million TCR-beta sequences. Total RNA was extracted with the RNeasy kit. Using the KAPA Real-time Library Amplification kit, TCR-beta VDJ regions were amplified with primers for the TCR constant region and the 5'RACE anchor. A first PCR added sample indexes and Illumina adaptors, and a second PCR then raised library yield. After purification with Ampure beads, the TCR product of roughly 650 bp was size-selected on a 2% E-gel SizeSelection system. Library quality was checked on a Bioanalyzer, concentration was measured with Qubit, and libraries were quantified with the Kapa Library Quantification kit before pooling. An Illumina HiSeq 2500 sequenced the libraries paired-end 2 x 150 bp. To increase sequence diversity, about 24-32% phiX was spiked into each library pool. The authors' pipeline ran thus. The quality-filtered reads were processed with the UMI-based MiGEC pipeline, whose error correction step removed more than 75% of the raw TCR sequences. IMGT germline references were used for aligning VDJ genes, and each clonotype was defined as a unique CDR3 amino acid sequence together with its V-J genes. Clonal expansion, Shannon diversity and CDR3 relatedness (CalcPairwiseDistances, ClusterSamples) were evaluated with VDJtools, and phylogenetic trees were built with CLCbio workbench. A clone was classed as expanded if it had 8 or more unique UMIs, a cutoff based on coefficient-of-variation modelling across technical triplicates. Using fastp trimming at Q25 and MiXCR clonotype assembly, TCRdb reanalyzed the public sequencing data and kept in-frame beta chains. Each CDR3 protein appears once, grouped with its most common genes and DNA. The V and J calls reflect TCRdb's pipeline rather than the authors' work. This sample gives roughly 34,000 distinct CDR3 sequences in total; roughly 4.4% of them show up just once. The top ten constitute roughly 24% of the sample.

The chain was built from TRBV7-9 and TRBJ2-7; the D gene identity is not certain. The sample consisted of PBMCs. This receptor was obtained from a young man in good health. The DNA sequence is TGTGCCAGCAGCCTAACCCGGGACGAGCAGTACTTA. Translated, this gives CASSLTRDEQYL.